A single sample is the source of the 25 T cell receptor beta chains below, sequenced in a study of cytomegalovirus exposure and HLA in healthy donors. Vbeta (60) and Jbeta (13) primers were used in the PCR. The table came from immunoSEQ multiplex PCR; TCRdb's copy has only in-frame clones and leaves some out. Altogether 150,000 or so clones are present, roughly 82% being singletons, with the ten largest covering 6.5% to 7.5%. The material sequenced was PBMCs. These TCRs come from a woman between 45 and 65 years old in good health and CMV-seropositive.

The J gene is TRBJ1-1, the V gene TRBV5-1; TRBD1 matches at 9 bases. Germline trimming cut 0 bases from V and 5 bases from J; bases unmatched to any gene: 8. Germline V CDR1 and CDR2: SGHRS, YFSETQ. CDR3 length: 16 residues. The CDR3 nucleotides are TGCGCCAGCAGCTTGGGGGACAGGGTTCGGCAGACTGAAGCTTTCTTT. Translating it yields CASSLGDRVRQTEAFF. Complete variable domain (other parts from reference TRBV5-1 and TRBJ1-1): KAGVTQTPRYLIKTRGQQVTLSCSPISGHRSVSWYQQTPGQGLQFLFEYFSETQRNKGNFPGRFSGRQFSNSRSEMNVSTLELGDSALYLCASSLGDRVRQTEAFFGQGTRLTVV.

The chain employs TRBV6-1 and TRBJ2-7; TRBD2 matches 9 bases. Germline V gives CDR1 MNHNS, CDR2 SASEGT. The CDR3 is 15 amino acids. Trimming at V came to 7 bases and at J to 1 base, leaving 8 bases not matched to a gene. CDR3 sequence (DNA): TGTGCCAGCATCCCTAGCGGGGCAGGGTCCTACGAGCAGTACTTC. It codes for CASIPSGAGSYEQYF.

The rearrangement uses TRBV2 and TRBJ1-1; weak D call: TRBD1 (6 bases). The ends were cut back, 6 bases at V and 5 bases at J, with 16 bases in the middle. This CDR3 comprises 14 residues. CDR1 is SNHLY, CDR2 FYNNEI, per germline. The CDR3 DNA is TGTGCCAGCAGCGACCGGGGGGCTGGGACTGAAGCTTTCTTT. Protein product: CASSDRGAGTEAFF.

In this sample, this clone turned up a few times. The V and J genes are TRBV6-1 and TRBJ2-7, with D maybe TRBD2 (6 bases). The CDR3 is made up of 13 amino acids. Germline V CDR1 and CDR2: MNHNS, SASEGT. Trimming cost V 8 bases and J 0 bases, with 11 bases left between them. The CDR3 coding sequence is TGTGCCAGCTTCGGGGAGGTCTCCTACGAGCAGTACTTC. Protein product: CASFGEVSYEQYF.

V is TRBV6-5 and J is TRBJ2-5; 10 bases map to TRBD1. TRBJ2-7 matches the DNA end more closely, so the J call is doubtful. The CDR3 length is 14 residues. Germline loops: CDR1 MNHEY, CDR2 SVGAGI. In DNA form, the CDR3 reads TGTGCCAGCAGTTGGGACAGGGGCAACTACGAGCAGTACTTC. Translation gives CASSWDRGNYEQYF.

The genes are TRBV29-1 and TRBJ2-5; 7 positions match TRBD1. The CDR3 has 12 amino acids. Germline values: CDR1 SQVTM, CDR2 ANQGSEA. J gave up 4 bases and V 7 bases, and 6 bases lay outside the gene matches. The CDR3 sequence: CSATTGLETQYF. The DNA for the CDR3 is TGCAGCGCCACGACAGGGTTAGAGACCCAGTACTTC.

The chain combines TRBV7-2 with TRBJ1-3, with a tentative D call TRBD1 (5 bases). Per germline, CDR1 SGHTA and CDR2 FQGNSA. V was cut by 1 base and J by 3 bases, with 10 bases left in between. The CDR3 is made up of 15 amino acids. CDR3 DNA sequence: TGTGCCAGCAGCTTAGAGTCGGGGGTTGGAAACACCATATATTTT. This sequence encodes CASSLESGVGNTIYF.

This CDR3 reads CASSSDGGSGNTIYF. As DNA, the CDR3 is TGTGCCAGCAGCAGCGACGGCGGGTCGGGAAACACCATATATTTT. The J gene is TRBJ1-3, the V gene TRBV9; D is unclear. Germline CDR1 SGDLS, CDR2 YYNGEE. This CDR3 is built from 15 residues. V was pared by 4 bases and J by 4 bases, with 15 bases between.

The chain has TRBV4-3 and TRBJ1-2; maybe TRBD1 (6 bases). V was pared by 0 bases and J by 1 base, with 15 bases between. The CDR3 runs 17 residues. The germline gives CDR1 LGHNA, CDR2 YSLEER. CDR3 DNA sequence: TGCGCCAGCAGCCAAGATGGGGGCGGGGGCATTAACTATGGCTACACCTTC. Its protein product is CASSQDGGGGINYGYTF.

The chain links TRBV2 to TRBJ2-4; 9 positions match TRBD1. The ends lost 3 bases at V and 10 bases at J; junction bases unmatched: 13. Germline V gives CDR1 SNHLY, CDR2 FYNNEI. The CDR3 length is 16 residues. The CDR3 coding sequence is TGTGCCAGCAGTGAGGTGGGGACAGGGCTGGGGAGGATTCAGTACTTC. This encodes CASSEVGTGLGRIQYF.

The V and J genes are TRBV19 and TRBJ2-1; the match to TRBD1 covers 11 bases. Per the germline V gene, CDR1 is LNHDA and CDR2 is SQIVND (reference sequence). Trimming removed 7 bases from V and 3 bases from J; junction bases left unmatched: 5. CDR3 length equals 15 residues. Written as DNA, the CDR3 is TGTGCCAGTACTCCGGGACAGGGGGGCTACAATGAGCAGTTCTTC. Translating it yields CASTPGQGGYNEQFF.

This sequence joins TRBV29-1 and TRBJ2-7, with a tentative D call TRBD2 (5 bases). CDR3 length: 14 residues. Trimming removed 4 bases from V and 1 base from J, with 14 bases in between. Looked up from germline, CDR1 is SQVTM and CDR2 is ANQGSEA. CDR3 DNA: TGCAGCGTTGCGGGGTCGATCGGGTCCTACGAGCAGTACTTC. It yields the protein CSVAGSIGSYEQYF.

The chain combines TRBV15 with TRBJ2-6, with 7 bases matching TRBD1. Germline-derived CDR1 and CDR2 are LNHNV and YYDKDF (reference sequence). This CDR3 has 17 amino acids. V lost 3 bases and J lost 0; bases outside the gene matches: 5. In nucleotides, the CDR3 is TGTGCCACCAGCAGGACAGGGATTAGCTCTGGGGCCAACGTCCTGACTTTC. This gives the protein CATSRTGISSGANVLTF.

V is TRBV10-3 and J is TRBJ2-7, with 7 bases aligning to TRBD1. The CDR3 has 12 residues. The V gene end was trimmed by 8 bases and the J gene end by 4 bases; junction bases not matched to a gene: 5. The germline CDR1 and CDR2 sequences are ENHRY and SYGVKD. The CDR3 sequence: CAIQTGSYEQYF. CDR3 sequence (DNA): TGTGCCATCCAGACAGGGTCTTACGAGCAGTACTTC.

V is TRBV11-2 and J is TRBJ2-5, with 9 bases aligning to TRBD1. The V gene end was trimmed by 3 bases and the J gene end by 5 bases; junction bases not matched to a gene: 4. The CDR3 runs to 14 residues. Looked up from germline, CDR1 is SGHAT and CDR2 is FQNNGV. CDR3 region: CASSLDRGQETQYF. CDR3 nucleotides: TGTGCCAGCAGCTTGGACAGGGGCCAGGAGACCCAGTACTTC.

The genes are TRBV30 and TRBJ2-7; 7 bases fit TRBD1. V lost 0 bases and J lost 9; bases outside the gene matches: 8. Germline values: CDR1 GTSNPN, CDR2 SVGIG (reference sequence). The CDR3 has 13 amino acids. The CDR3 loop reads CAWSVRQGPGQYF. Here the CDR3 DNA reads TGTGCCTGGAGTGTCAGACAGGGTCCGGGGCAGTACTTC. The whole variable domain, filled in from reference TRBV30 and TRBJ2-7, reads SQTIHQWPATLVQPVGSPLSLECTVEGTSNPNLYWYRQAAGRGLQLLFYSVGIGQISSEVPQNLSASRPQDRQFILSSKKLLLSDSGFYLCAWSVRQGPGQYFGPGTRLTVT.

V and J are TRBV5-1 and TRBJ2-2, with TRBD2 identical over 15 bases. Trimming removed 1 base from V and 1 base from J; junction bases left unmatched: 5. Germline CDR1 is SGHRS and CDR2 is YFSETQ. The length of the CDR3 is 19 residues. The DNA of the CDR3 is TGCGCCAGCAGCTTGTACCCGGGACTAGCGGGGGGGAACACCGGGGAGCTGTTTTTT. Translated: CASSLYPGLAGGNTGELFF.

This clone has a handful of counts. The chain employs TRBV7-9 and TRBJ1-2; D remains ambiguous. The CDR3 loop spans 13 amino acids. Germline lookup yields CDR1 SEHNR and CDR2 FQNEAQ (reference sequence). Deletions cut 1 base from V and 2 bases from J, with 5 bases between. The CDR3 DNA follows: TGTGCCAGCAGCTTAGGAGTGAACTATGGCTACACCTTC. Protein product: CASSLGVNYGYTF.

The rearrangement uses TRBV29-1 and TRBJ1-3, with 8 bases aligning to TRBD1. CDR3 length: 13 amino acids. J lost 6 bases, V lost 3 bases, and 4 bases had no gene match. Germline V CDR1 and CDR2: SQVTM, ANQGSEA. In nucleotides, the CDR3 is TGCAGCGTTGATCGGACAGGGACAAACACCATATATTTT. Translating gives CSVDRTGTNTIYF.

The rearrangement links TRBV6-1 to TRBJ1-4; D unclear. V was clipped by 0 bases and J by 0 bases, with 8 bases between them. This CDR3 region has 16 residues. Germline CDR1 reads MNHNS; CDR2 reads SASEGT. CDR3 region: CASSEAYVATNEKLFF. DNA for the CDR3: TGTGCCAGCAGTGAAGCATATGTTGCAACTAATGAAAAACTGTTTTTT.

The J gene is TRBJ2-1, the V gene TRBV6-4; no clear D gene. CDR3 length: 13 residues. Germline values: CDR1 MRHNA, CDR2 SNTAGT. Trimming removed 3 bases at V and 4 bases at J, with 7 bases between. The CDR3: CASSEQIYNEQFF. The CDR3 nucleotides are TGTGCCAGCAGTGAACAGATTTACAATGAGCAGTTCTTC.

This clone has just a few counts. The chain links TRBV4-1 to TRBJ2-1; TRBD2 aligns across 8 bases. J lost 3 bases, V lost 1 base, and 11 bases had no gene match. CDR3 size: 18 residues. Germline CDR1 MGHRA, CDR2 YSYEKL. DNA of the CDR3: TGCGCCAGCAGCCAAGTAGATATGGGACTAGTCAGCTACAATGAGCAGTTCTTC. Its protein product is CASSQVDMGLVSYNEQFF.

This sequence joins TRBV6-1 and TRBJ2-7, with D possibly matching TRBD2 (5 bases). Germline CDR1 MNHNS, CDR2 SASEGT. The CDR3 length is 14 residues. V shed 8 bases and J shed 0 bases, with 14 bases lying between them. The CDR3 loop is CASASGSYSYEQYF. CDR3 nucleotide sequence: TGTGCCAGCGCCTCGGGGAGCTACTCCTACGAGCAGTACTTC.

The rearrangement links TRBV9 to TRBJ2-1; 8 positions match TRBD2. V shed 3 bases and J 9 bases; nucleotides not matched to a gene: 8. Germline V lookup: CDR1 SGDLS, CDR2 YYNGEE. This CDR3 has 14 amino acids. CDR3 coding DNA: TGTGCCAGCAGCGCCGGGGGGGCCATGGGTGAGCAGTTCTTC. Residues: CASSAGGAMGEQFF.

V and J are TRBV2 and TRBJ2-7; D not resolved. CDR3 size: 13 residues. From germline, CDR1 is SNHLY and CDR2 FYNNEI. V lost 3 bases, J lost 2 bases, and 8 bases lay in between. CDR3 nucleotides: TGTGCCAGCAGTGATACTGGTACCTACGAGCAGTACTTC. As protein: CASSDTGTYEQYF. Based on the CDR3 plus reference TRBV2 and TRBJ2-7, the full variable domain is EPEVTQTPSHQVTQMGQEVILRCVPISNHLYFYWYRQILGQKVEFLVSFYNNEISEKSEIFDDQFSVERPDGSNFTLKIRSTKLEDSAMYFCASSDTGTYEQYFGPGTRLTVT.